The next 23 T cell receptor beta chains were all read from a single sample in a study of T cell clonality in common variable immunodeficiency. Only in-frame clones appear in the TCRdb table, and some are missing; sequencing was by immunoSEQ multiplex PCR. The repertoire consists of tens of thousands of clones, none detected only once. The sample was peripheral blood mononuclear cells. These receptors were collected from a person aged 18-70 years in good health.

Concerning this clone itself: The read terminates 3 residues ahead of where the CDR3 ends, so the germline J gene completes it. This sequence joins TRBV19 and TRBJ2-2; 14 bases are a match to TRBD2. CDR3 length: 18 amino acids. Looked up from germline, CDR1 is LNHDA and CDR2 is SQIVND (reference sequence). V shed 6 bases and J 7 bases; nucleotides not matched to a gene: 13. The CDR3 bases that were read are TGTGCCAGTAGCCGATTCCGACTAGCGGGAGGGTTTGACGGGGAG. Protein sequence: CASSRFRLAGGFDGE. The CDR3 reads in full as CASSRFRLAGGFDGELFF.

This clone was observed many times. Partial CDR3 DNA: TGTGCCAGCTCACTGGGACAGGGGGACTACGAG. Its translation is CASSLGQGDYE. The whole CDR3 region reads CASSLGQGDYEQYF. The J gene is TRBJ2-7, the V gene TRBV18; 11 positions match TRBD1. The CDR3 goes on 3 residues after the read ends, and that part is filled in from the germline J gene. V was pared by 4 bases and J by 3 bases, with 2 bases of the junction left unmatched. Per the germline V gene, CDR1 is KGHSH and CDR2 is LQKENI. CDR3 length: 14 residues.

This clone came up many times. The read comes to an end 3 residues before the CDR3 does, leaving the germline J gene to fill in the end. V is TRBV7-9 and J is TRBJ2-7; D may be TRBD1 (5 bases). Germline CDR1 SEHNR, CDR2 FQNEAQ (reference sequence). Trimming stripped 4 bases from V and 4 bases from J, with 14 bases between. The CDR3 consists of 14 residues. CDR3 DNA (partial): TGTGCCAGCAGCTCTAGTCCAGGGAAGTACGAG. Protein sequence: CASSSSPGKYE. In full, the CDR3 reads CASSSSPGKYEQYF.

As for this clone: The read halts 3 residues ahead of the CDR3 end, with the missing end drawn from the germline J gene. The chain has TRBV30 and TRBJ2-4; the D gene is possibly TRBD1 (6 bases). The CDR3 extends over 14 amino acids. The germline CDR1 and CDR2 sequences are GTSNPN and SVGIG (reference sequence). The CDR3 is CAWTPLQGTGGQYF. The CDR3 bases that were read are TGTGCCTGGACCCCTCTACAGGGAACCGGTGGT.

This clone appeared many times. This CDR3 reads CASAPTGADTEAFF. CDR3 DNA (partial): TGTGCTAGTGCCCCGACAGGAGCTGACACTGAA. J is TRBJ1-1 and V is TRBV12-5, with D maybe TRBD1 (6 bases). The read finishes 3 residues shy of the CDR3 end, and the germline J gene is used to complete it. The CDR3 runs to 14 residues. Germline V gene lookup returns CDR1 LGHNT and CDR2 FRNRAP. Trimming removed 7 bases from V and 3 bases from J, with 15 bases in between.

There are many counts of this clone. The read gets to within 3 residues of the CDR3 end, and the germline J gene fills in the rest. The chain couples TRBV7-3 to TRBJ2-2; 9 bases agree with TRBD2. Germline V gene data show CDR1 as SGHTA and CDR2 as FQGTGA. This CDR3 is 15 amino acids long. The junction had 2 bases not matched to a gene; V was cut back by 5 bases and J by 1 base. CDR3 DNA (partial): TGTGCCAGCAGCCTAGCGGGAATGAACACCGGGGAG. This sequence encodes CASSLAGMNTGE. The complete CDR3 sequence is CASSLAGMNTGELFF.

In this sample, this clone turned up many times. Relative to the germline gene, one junction end is altered; a read error may explain this. The CDR3 end lies 3 residues beyond the end of the read and is filled in from the germline J gene. The V and J genes are TRBV10-1 and TRBJ2-1, with 8 nucleotides matching TRBD2. The CDR3 loop spans 15 amino acids. CDR1 and CDR2 from the germline V gene are WNHNN and SYGVQD (reference sequence). CDR3 residues: CATSPHTSGYNEQFF. CDR3 bases read: TGCGCCACCAGTCCCCATACTAGCGGCTACAATGAG.

At least ten counts were recorded for this clone. The CDR3 end falls 3 residues outside the read, so it is completed with the germline J gene. The chain carries TRBV6-2 or TRBV6-3 and TRBJ2-7; 14 bases fit TRBD2. CDR1 is MNHEY, CDR2 SVGEGT, per germline. The CDR3 length is 16 residues. V gave up 6 bases and J gave up 5 bases; unmatched junction bases: 9. CDR3 sequence: CASRRPGTSGSHEQYF. The CDR3 DNA, read in part, is TGTGCCAGCAGGCGTCCTGGGACTAGCGGGAGCCACGAG.

Ten or more counts support this clone. The read falls 3 residues short of the CDR3 end, and the missing part is taken from the germline J gene. This chain links TRBV11-2 with TRBJ2-7, with TRBD2 as a possible D gene (5 bases). The germline V and J ends were trimmed by 4 bases and 2 bases, with 9 bases remaining between them. The V gene's germline CDR1 is SGHAT and CDR2 FQNNGV. The CDR3 extends over 13 amino acids. The CDR3 bases that were read are TGTGCCAGCAGCTCCCCACTAGCCTACGAG. This gives the protein CASSSPLAYE. The complete CDR3 reads CASSSPLAYEQYF.

Many counts were recorded for this clone. Coverage ceases 3 residues before the CDR3 finishes, and the germline J gene fills in the end. This chain joins TRBV20-1 and TRBJ2-7; 8 bases are shared with TRBD2. V shed 6 bases, J shed 3 bases, and the junction held 10 bases outside the gene matches. This CDR3 spans 14 amino acids. Germline V gives CDR1 DFQATT, CDR2 SNEGSKA (reference sequence). CDR3 DNA, as far as it was read: TGCAGTGCGGAGAAGATAGCGGGAAGCTACGAG. Amino acids: CSAEKIAGSYE. The whole CDR3 is CSAEKIAGSYEQYF.

Concerning this clone: The CDR3 extends 3 residues past the end of the read, so its final part is completed from the germline J gene. The chain uses TRBV19 and TRBJ1-5; D is unclear. This CDR3 has 16 amino acids. The V gene lost 3 bases and the J gene lost 4 bases, with 16 bases spanning the gap. CDR1 LNHDA and CDR2 SQIVND come from the germline V gene (reference sequence). CDR3 protein: CASSIGIGARNQPQHF. CDR3 DNA, as far as it was read: TGTGCCAGTAGTATCGGAATCGGAGCGCGAAATCAGCCC.

This clone was found a few times. Coverage ceases 3 residues before the CDR3 finishes, and the germline J gene fills in the end. The chain has TRBV5-8 and TRBJ1-1; no clear D gene. Germline V CDR1 and CDR2: SGHTS, YDEGEE. This CDR3 spans 15 amino acids. The V and J ends lost 0 bases and 3 bases respectively, with 12 bases between them. This chain's CDR3 is CASSLDGRWDTEAFF. The sequenced part of the CDR3 DNA is TGTGCCAGCAGCTTGGACGGCAGGTGGGACACTGAA.

This clone was detected many times. From the germline J gene comes the end of the CDR3, since the read stops 3 residues before it. The chain joins TRBV19 to TRBJ2-1, with 8 bases matching TRBD2. Trimming at V came to 4 bases and at J to 2 bases, leaving 4 bases not matched to a gene. CDR3 length: 15 residues. CDR1 and CDR2 (germline): LNHDA, SQIVND (reference sequence). The DNA read from the CDR3 is TGTGCCAGTAGTACAGCGGGAGACCCCTACAATGAG. Protein product: CASSTAGDPYNE. The CDR3 in its entirety is CASSTAGDPYNEQFF.

This clone has only a few counts. Read sequence stops 3 residues before the CDR3 end, and the germline J gene provides the missing end. The chain is built from TRBV2 and TRBJ1-5; no firm D call. Trimming removed 3 bases from V and 8 bases from J, with 8 bases in between. The CDR3 covers 12 residues. CDR1 and CDR2 (germline): SNHLY, FYNNEI. CDR3 DNA (partial): TGTGCCAGCAGTGAGTCCCAGAAGCCC. Its protein is CASSESQKP. The complete CDR3 reads CASSESQKPQHF.

This clone occurred many times. Read sequence stops 3 residues before the CDR3 end, and the germline J gene provides the missing end. The chain carries TRBV19 and TRBJ2-1; 15 bases agree with TRBD2. This CDR3 comprises 19 residues. V gave up 4 bases and J gave up 3 bases; unmatched junction bases: 10. Germline CDR1 LNHDA, CDR2 SQIVND (reference sequence). The covered CDR3 bases are TGTGCCAGTAGTAAACACCCGAGGACTAGCGGGAGGGACTACAATGAG. Its protein is CASSKHPRTSGRDYNE. Given in full, the CDR3 is CASSKHPRTSGRDYNEQFF.

This clone appeared many times. The read terminates 3 residues before the CDR3 end, so the remaining end is supplied by the germline J gene. The chain employs TRBV6-2 or TRBV6-3 and TRBJ2-7, with 8 bases aligning to TRBD2. Trimming took 5 bases from V and 1 from J; bases not matched to a gene: 10. Germline CDR1 is MNHEY and CDR2 is SVGEGT. The CDR3 sequence is 16 residues long. The sequenced CDR3 bases are TGTGCCAGCAGTCGCCTGACTAGCGTAAAGTCCTACGAG. This translates into CASSRLTSVKSYE. The whole CDR3 is CASSRLTSVKSYEQYF.

This clone came up many times. The CDR3 end is not reached by the read, which stops 3 residues before it; the germline J gene fills it in. The chain carries TRBV20-1 and TRBJ1-2; D possibly corresponds to TRBD1 (5 bases). V was cut by 0 bases and J by 6 bases, with 20 bases left in between. Germline CDR1 is DFQATT and CDR2 is SNEGSKA (reference sequence). The CDR3 sequence is 16 residues long. The CDR3: CSARDGGRTPFDGYTF. Partial CDR3 DNA: TGCAGTGCTAGAGATGGAGGTAGGACACCATTTGATGGC.

This clone showed up many times. The read finishes 3 residues shy of the CDR3 end, and the germline J gene is used to complete it. V is TRBV20-1 and J is TRBJ2-7; 8 bases line up with TRBD2. The CDR3 has 15 residues. J was trimmed by 5 bases and V by 1 base; bases with no gene match: 10. CDR1 and CDR2 from the germline V gene are DFQATT and SNEGSKA (reference sequence). CDR3 bases read: TGCAGTGCTAGAGGCATGAGCGGGAGTACAAACGAG. It translates to CSARGMSGSTNE. The whole CDR3 protein reads CSARGMSGSTNEQYF.

This clone was counted at least ten times. The read ends 3 residues early relative to the CDR3; the germline J gene fills the gap. The genes are TRBV20-1 and TRBJ1-4; TRBD1 might be the D (5 bases). Trimming took 2 bases from V and 7 from J, leaving 17 bases between them. CDR1 and CDR2 (germline): DFQATT, SNEGSKA (reference sequence). The CDR3 covers 15 residues. The CDR3 bases that were read are TGCAGTGCTAGACACCCGGGGCCCGGGGGTGAAAAA. Translation gives CSARHPGPGGEK. The whole CDR3 is CSARHPGPGGEKLFF.

At least ten counts were recorded for this clone. A read error may produce the germline difference seen at one junction end. The read is 3 residues too short to cover the CDR3 end, so that end is filled in from the germline J gene. The chain combines TRBV7-7 with TRBJ2-7, with a weak D call TRBD2 (6 bases). This CDR3 spans 14 amino acids. Germline assignment: CDR1 SSHAT and CDR2 FNYEAQ (reference sequence). The CDR3 bases that were read are TGTGCTAGCAGCCTCGGACGGGGGAATTACGAG. Protein product: CASSLGRGNYE. The CDR3 in full is CASSLGRGNYEQYF.

This clone was detected ten times or more. Read coverage stops 3 residues before the CDR3 terminus; the germline J gene supplies the remainder. The chain joins TRBV11-3 to TRBJ2-2; 10 bases fit TRBD1. V lost 5 bases and J lost 5; bases outside the gene matches: 2. Germline loops: CDR1 SGHNT, CDR2 YENEEA. The CDR3 contains 14 residues. The sequenced CDR3 bases are TGTGCCAGCAGCCGGGACAGGGGTACCGGGGAG. It specifies CASSRDRGTGE. The entire CDR3 protein reads CASSRDRGTGELFF.

This clone was seen repeatedly, ten times or more. Coverage ceases 3 residues before the CDR3 finishes, and the germline J gene fills in the end. V usage is TRBV28 and J usage is TRBJ2-1; 12 bases align to TRBD2. CDR1 is MDHEN and CDR2 is SYDVKM in the germline V gene. V shed 5 bases and J 6 bases; nucleotides not matched to a gene: 8. The CDR3 consists of 16 residues. The part of the CDR3 DNA that was read is TGTGCCAGCAGTCGCCCTCTAGCGGGAGGGCCCAATGAG. Translated, it gives CASSRPLAGGPNE. The CDR3 as a whole reads CASSRPLAGGPNEQFF.

In this sample, this clone turned up many times. The CDR3 extends 3 residues past the end of the read, so its final part is completed from the germline J gene. The chain couples TRBV10-1 to TRBJ2-7; D might be TRBD2 (6 bases). Germline CDR1 WNHNN, CDR2 SYGVQD (reference sequence). With 0 bases removed from V and 1 base from J, the gap between germline ends came to 19 bases. This CDR3 comprises 18 residues. The CDR3 loop reads CASSESLWSGCVSYEQYF. The DNA read from the CDR3 is TGCGCCAGCAGTGAGTCTCTGTGGAGCGGGTGCGTATCCTACGAG.